The source of this T cell receptor beta chain is a study of shared clonotypes between healthy human individuals. Overall study results and limits: It was the few donors that limited the genetic and exposure-history diversity represented.

Concerning this clone: Its antigen is undetermined.

CD4+ cells underwent separation, giving CD45RA+ naive and CD45RA-negative memory subsets. Trimming shortened V by 4 bases and J by 5 bases, and 11 bases separated the two germline ends. The CDR3 extends over 13 amino acids. Germline-derived CDR1 and CDR2 are SGHRS and YFSETQ. Sequenced by immunoSEQ multiplex PCR; TCRdb stores in-frame clones only, minus some. The sample includes 1.6 million or so clones, around 98.5% of them seen just once. This clonotype was obtained from a man aged 30 to 45 in good health. The chain couples TRBV5-1 to TRBJ2-3; D is possibly TRBD1 (6 bases). Material: naive CD4+ T cells sorted from blood. The sample's subset: CD45RA+ positively selected. CDR3 in amino acids: CASSPGVQDTQYF. The DNA of the CDR3 is TGCGCCAGCAGCCCAGGGGTTCAAGATACGCAGTATTTT.